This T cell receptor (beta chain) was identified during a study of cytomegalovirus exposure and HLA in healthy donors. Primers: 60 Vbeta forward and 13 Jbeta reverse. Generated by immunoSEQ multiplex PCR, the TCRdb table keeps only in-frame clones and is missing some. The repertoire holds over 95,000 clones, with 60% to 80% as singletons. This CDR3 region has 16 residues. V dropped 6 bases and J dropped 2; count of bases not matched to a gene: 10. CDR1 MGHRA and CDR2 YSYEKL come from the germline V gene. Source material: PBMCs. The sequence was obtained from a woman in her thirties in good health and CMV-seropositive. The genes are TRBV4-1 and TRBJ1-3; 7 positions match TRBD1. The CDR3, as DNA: TGCGCCAGCAGGGTTGTTGAGGGGGCGCCTGGAAACACCATATATTTT. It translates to CASRVVEGAPGNTIYF.